These 26 T cell receptor beta chains came from one sample sequenced in a study of PD-1 blockade in classical Hodgkin lymphoma. Assay used: immunoSEQ multiplex PCR; TCRdb lists only in-frame clones, some missing. The sample has around 100,000 clones, around 89% seen once. Every patient was affected by relapse after autologous stem cell transplantation, while exposure to brentuximab vedotin was not uniform. The sample in question was peripheral blood mononuclear cells (PBMCs), obtained before the second cycle of nivolumab. Source of these receptors: a human donor with classical Hodgkin lymphoma.

As to this clone: In the same sample, other DNA sequences code for this CDR3. The chain is built from TRBV2 and TRBJ1-4; D gene unclear. CDR3 length: 12 amino acids. Trimming cost V 5 bases and J 4 bases, with 5 bases left between them. Germline-derived CDR1 and CDR2 are SNHLY and FYNNEI. DNA of the CDR3: TGTGCCAGCAGTCGGGGTAATGAAAAACTGTTTTTT. Protein: CASSRGNEKLFF.

The gene calls are TRBV5-1 and TRBJ1-4; weak D call: TRBD1 (6 bases). The CDR3 totals 15 residues. V was trimmed by 3 bases and J by 6 bases, leaving 15 bases between them. The germline V gene has CDR1 SGHRS and CDR2 YFSETQ. DNA of the CDR3: TGCGCCAGCAGCTGGTCGGGACAAGTTTATGAAAAACTGTTTTTT. Translated: CASSWSGQVYEKLFF.

This clone was counted only a few times. This sequence joins TRBV6-5 and TRBJ1-4, with D perhaps TRBD1 (5 bases). Deletions cut 6 bases from V and 6 bases from J, with 14 bases between. This CDR3 region has 14 residues. Germline CDR1 MNHEY, CDR2 SVGAGI. The CDR3 DNA reads as TGTGCCAGCAGACCCGGGACTTACGATGAAAAACTGTTTTTT. It specifies CASRPGTYDEKLFF.

V and J are TRBV21-1 and TRBJ2-7; the tabulated D call, TRBD1, remains unverified against the DNA. TRBV21-1 is described as a pseudogene. CDR3 length equals 14 residues. The CDR3 protein is CASSNRQGAYEQYF. The CDR3 region has the DNA TGTGCCAGCAGCAACAGACAGGGGGCCTACGAGCAGTACTTC.

Only a few counts were recorded for this clone. V is TRBV7-2 and J is TRBJ1-2; D gene unclear. Germline CDR1 reads SGHTA; CDR2 reads FQGNSA. Trimming pared 5 bases from V and 8 bases from J, leaving 27 bases between. This CDR3 spans 17 amino acids. The CDR3 coding sequence is TGTGCCAGCAGCCCTGCACCGGGTTGGGATGCAACGGAGGGCTACACCTTC. Its protein product is CASSPAPGWDATEGYTF.

The gene calls are TRBV10-3 and TRBJ1-5, with a weak D call TRBD1 (6 bases). This CDR3 has 14 residues. Trimming removed 10 bases at V and 1 base at J, with 14 bases between. Germline V gene sequence: CDR1 ENHRY, CDR2 SYGVKD. The CDR3 DNA reads TGTGCCAGCCGGACAGACAGGAGCAATCAGCCCCAGCATTTT. Encoded protein: CASRTDRSNQPQHF.

As to this clone: The same CDR3 can be traced to other DNA sequences in this sample. This sequence joins TRBV5-6 and TRBJ2-7; no reliable D call. V was trimmed by 0 bases and J by 3 bases, leaving 10 bases between them. The CDR3 runs 14 residues. Germline V gene data show CDR1 as SGHDT and CDR2 as YYEEEE. The CDR3 loop is CASSLGGDFYEQYF. CDR3 sequence (DNA): TGTGCCAGCAGCTTGGGAGGAGACTTCTACGAGCAGTACTTC.

The CDR3 here is CSSKARGQSTEAFF. CDR3 nucleotide sequence: TGCAGCTCGAAGGCTCGGGGGCAGAGCACTGAAGCTTTCTTT. The chain recombines TRBV29-1 with TRBJ1-1; weak D call: TRBD1 (6 bases). The CDR3 is 14 residues long. In germline, CDR1 is SQVTM, CDR2 ANQGSEA. Trimming took off 8 bases at V and 4 bases at J, with 20 bases between the two ends.

The CDR3 here is CASSQDSSDTQYF. The CDR3 nucleotides read TGCGCCAGCAGCCAAGATTCATCAGATACGCAGTATTTT. V and J are TRBV4-1 and TRBJ2-3; D call uncertain. The CDR3 is 13 residues long. The V end lost 0 bases, the J end lost 4 bases, and 5 bases lay between the germline ends. CDR1 is MGHRA, CDR2 YSYEKL, per germline.

Ten or more counts support this clone. This chain joins TRBV9 and TRBJ2-2; TRBD2 agrees at 8 bases. Trimming cost V 2 bases and J 7 bases; bases outside gene matches: 13. Germline CDR1 and CDR2: SGDLS and YYNGEE. The length of the CDR3 is 17 residues. The CDR3 nucleotides read TGTGCCAGCAGCGTCCCACGGGGCGGGGGGCCTGGCGGGGAGCTGTTTTTT. This codes for CASSVPRGGGPGGELFF.

The gene calls are TRBV19 and TRBJ2-3; 7 bases are shared with TRBD2. CDR1 and CDR2 (germline): LNHDA, SQIVND (reference sequence). Trimming at V came to 3 bases and at J to 5 bases, leaving 5 bases not matched to a gene. CDR3 size: 14 residues. The CDR3, as DNA: TGTGCCAGTAGTATCCCTAGCGGTATAGATACGCAGTATTTT. This translates into CASSIPSGIDTQYF.

The gene calls are TRBV7-6 and TRBJ1-6, with TRBD1 matching 8 bases. The germline V gene encodes CDR1 SGHVS and CDR2 FNYEAQ. This CDR3 is 14 amino acids long. Germline trimming cut 2 bases from V and 9 bases from J; bases unmatched to any gene: 3. CDR3 in DNA: TGTGCCAGCAGCTTATCAGGGGGCGCTTCACCCCTCCACTTT. Translation: CASSLSGGASPLHF.

This clone was counted between two and nine times. This sequence joins TRBV7-2 and TRBJ2-2; no reliable D call. Germline loops: CDR1 SGHTA, CDR2 FQGNSA. V lost 1 base to trimming and J lost 5 bases, with 8 bases between them. This CDR3 comprises 14 residues. CDR3 region: CASSLVRQTGELFF. The CDR3 DNA sequence: TGTGCCAGCAGCTTAGTACGGCAAACCGGGGAGCTGTTTTTT.

A few counts support this clone. This same CDR3 is encoded by further DNA sequences in the sample. The chain has TRBV7-9 and TRBJ2-5; 7 nucleotides match TRBD1. Trimming at V came to 4 bases and at J to 1 base, leaving 6 bases not matched to a gene. From germline, CDR1 is SEHNR and CDR2 FQNEAQ (reference sequence). The CDR3 contains 15 residues. The chain's CDR3 is CASSSRTGLQETQYF. CDR3 nucleotides: TGTGCCAGCAGCTCACGGACAGGCCTCCAAGAGACCCAGTACTTC. The full variable domain, its missing parts supplied by reference TRBV7-9 and TRBJ2-5, is DTGVSQNPRHKITKRGQNVTFRCDPISEHNRLYWYRQTLGQGPEFLTYFQNEAQLEKSRLLSDRFSAERPKGSFSTLEIQRTEQGDSAMYLCASSSRTGLQETQYFGPGTRLLVL.

The CDR3 loop reads CASSQDALRGGSTDTQYF. Here the CDR3 DNA reads TGTGCCAGCAGCCAAGATGCTTTGCGGGGGGGAAGCACAGATACGCAGTATTTT. The chain employs TRBV4-2 and TRBJ2-3, with TRBD2 matching 9 bases. Trimming took 0 bases from V and 0 from J; bases not matched to a gene: 7. CDR1 is LGHNA, CDR2 YNFKEQ, per germline. This CDR3 spans 18 amino acids.

This chain joins TRBV7-9 and TRBJ2-7; TRBD2 aligns across 8 bases. V was pared by 5 bases and J by 2 bases, with 11 bases of the junction left unmatched. The CDR3 loop spans 16 amino acids. Germline V gives CDR1 SEHNR, CDR2 FQNEAQ (reference sequence). The chain's CDR3 is CASSRTSGGSPYEQYF. The CDR3 DNA is TGTGCCAGCAGCCGTACGAGCGGGGGCTCCCCCTACGAGCAGTACTTC.

The chain recombines TRBV27 with TRBJ2-6, with 9 bases lining up with TRBD2. From germline, CDR1 is MNHEY and CDR2 SMNVEV (reference sequence). This CDR3 is 18 amino acids long. V shed 7 bases, J shed 0 bases, and the junction held 10 bases outside the gene matches. CDR3 region: CASTYSGGTVSGANVLTF. The CDR3 DNA reads as TGTGCCAGCACCTATAGCGGGGGAACAGTCTCTGGGGCCAACGTCCTGACTTTC.

The table lists this clone with a count of one. This chain uses TRBV15 with TRBJ2-7; possibly TRBD1 or TRBD2 for D (5 bases each). Trimming took off 5 bases at V and 6 bases at J, with 17 bases between the two ends. Looked up from germline, CDR1 is LNHNV and CDR2 is YYDKDF (reference sequence). The CDR3 is 14 residues long. The CDR3 sequence: CATSGERAGREQYF. CDR3 sequence (DNA): TGTGCCACCAGCGGGGAGAGGGCAGGGCGCGAGCAGTACTTC.

The chain has TRBV2 and TRBJ1-1; the D is unclear. The germline CDR1 and CDR2 sequences are SNHLY and FYNNEI. The length of the CDR3 is 11 residues. The V end lost 8 bases, the J end lost 1 base, and 5 bases lay between the germline ends. CDR3 in DNA: TGTGCCAGCGTAGGGAACACTGAAGCTTTCTTT. Its protein is CASVGNTEAFF. The full variable domain, with the rest looked up from reference TRBV2 and TRBJ1-1, is EPEVTQTPSHQVTQMGQEVILRCVPISNHLYFYWYRQILGQKVEFLVSFYNNEISEKSEIFDDQFSVERPDGSNFTLKIRSTKLEDSAMYFCASVGNTEAFFGQGTRLTVV.

This clone was observed once. The chain couples TRBV5-1 to TRBJ2-1, with D tentatively TRBD2 (6 bases). Germline V gene sequence: CDR1 SGHRS, CDR2 YFSETQ. V lost 2 bases to trimming and J lost 1 base, with 13 bases between them. The CDR3 extends over 16 amino acids. The CDR3 DNA follows: TGCGCCAGCAGCTTAGGAGGGGCTCGGTCCTACAATGAGCAGTTCTTC. Its translation: CASSLGGARSYNEQFF.

The chain links TRBV7-8 to TRBJ1-1; 7 bases align to TRBD1. Germline values: CDR1 SGHVS, CDR2 FQNEAQ. Trimming took 3 bases from V and 0 from J; bases not matched to a gene: 1. This CDR3 spans 14 amino acids. Here the CDR3 reads CASSLGQMNTEAFF. In nucleotides, the CDR3 is TGTGCCAGCAGCTTGGGACAGATGAACACTGAAGCTTTCTTT.

This chain links TRBV7-8 with TRBJ2-5; D might be TRBD1 (5 bases). Trimming pared 3 bases from V and 5 bases from J, leaving 19 bases between. CDR1 and CDR2 from the germline V gene are SGHVS and FQNEAQ. CDR3 length equals 16 residues. DNA for the CDR3: TGTGCCAGCAGCTTCCGTCGGACACCAATTCGTGAGACCCAGTACTTC. Its protein is CASSFRRTPIRETQYF.

The chain combines TRBV6-5 with TRBJ1-6; D is possibly TRBD1 (6 bases). The V gene lost 6 bases and the J gene lost 7 bases, with 7 bases spanning the gap. Germline CDR1 is MNHEY and CDR2 is SVGAGI. CDR3 length equals 12 residues. This CDR3 reads CASSQGNSPLHF. CDR3 nucleotides: TGTGCCAGCAGCCAGGGGAATTCACCCCTCCACTTT.

The chain carries TRBV20-1 and TRBJ2-3, with 7 bases that match TRBD1. The CDR3 runs 10 residues. Germline values: CDR1 DFQATT, CDR2 SNEGSKA (reference sequence). With 6 bases clipped from V and 10 bases from J, the junction kept 4 bases outside the gene matches. CDR3 region: CSAGQFAQYF. The CDR3 DNA sequence: TGCAGTGCGGGACAGTTCGCGCAGTATTTT.

The chain has TRBV7-2 and TRBJ2-2, with D perhaps matching TRBD1 or TRBD2 (5 bases each). The CDR3 loop spans 14 amino acids. The V gene lost 3 bases and the J gene lost 4 bases, with 9 bases spanning the gap. The V gene's germline CDR1 is SGHTA and CDR2 FQGNSA. CDR3 region: CASSFGALTGELFF. Written as DNA, the CDR3 is TGTGCCAGCAGCTTCGGGGCTCTCACCGGGGAGCTGTTTTTT.

CDR3 amino acids: CASSLSAGTLDGTIYF. In DNA form, the CDR3 reads TGTGCCAGCAGTTTATCGGCCGGGACTTTGGACGGGACCATATATTTT. The chain combines TRBV27 with TRBJ1-3, with D possibly TRBD1 on 5 matching bases. This CDR3 spans 16 amino acids. The germline CDR1 and CDR2 sequences are MNHEY and SMNVEV (reference sequence). V was trimmed by 0 bases and J by 10 bases, leaving 19 bases between them.